Each of the 4 T cell receptor beta chains below was sequenced from the same sample in a study of shared clonotypes between healthy human individuals. Naive CD8 isolation took CD45RO-negative cells positively selected for CCR7 and excluded terminally differentiated effector memory CD45RA+ cells. The data were produced by immunoSEQ multiplex PCR, yet TCRdb's version contains in-frame clones alone and is incomplete. The data contain under 2,000,000 clones, just under 95% of them singletons. What was sequenced was naive CD8+ T cells sorted from blood. The receptors shown here come from a man between 18 and 35 years old in good health.

Concerning this clone: This specimen includes other DNA sequences encoding the same CDR3. The genes are TRBV5-6 and TRBJ2-7; 10 positions agree with TRBD1. CDR1 is SGHDT, CDR2 YYEEEE, per germline. Germline trimming cut 4 bases from V and 1 base from J; bases unmatched to any gene: 5. There are 15 residues in the CDR3. Here the CDR3 DNA reads TGTGCCAGCAGCCCACCGGGACAGGGGTCCTACGAGCAGTACTTC. Its protein is CASSPPGQGSYEQYF.

On this clone: This CDR3 is also generated by other DNA sequences in the sample. This sequence joins TRBV19 and TRBJ2-1; 8 bases line up with TRBD1. Germline V CDR1 and CDR2: LNHDA, SQIVND (reference sequence). The CDR3 runs 14 residues. V lost 4 bases to trimming and J lost 4 bases; unmatched junction nucleotides: 3. For the CDR3, the DNA is TGTGCCAGTAGTACCCGGGACAGGTACAATGAGCAGTTCTTC. Its protein product is CASSTRDRYNEQFF.

The gene calls are TRBV4-3 and TRBJ2-7; D is undetermined. V shed 5 bases and J shed 1 base, with 9 bases lying between them. The V gene's germline CDR1 is LGHNA and CDR2 YSLEER. The CDR3 runs 13 residues. The CDR3 loop is CASSGSISYEQYF. The CDR3 coding sequence is TGCGCCAGCAGCGGGTCGATATCCTACGAGCAGTACTTC.

The V and J genes are TRBV7-2 and TRBJ1-1; D not certain. This CDR3 is built from 17 residues. The germline CDR1 and CDR2 sequences are SGHTA and FQGNSA. V lost 5 bases and J lost 0, with 19 bases in between. In DNA form, the CDR3 reads TGTGCCAGCAGCCCCCAGGACTATCTCATATTGAACACTGAAGCTTTCTTT. Translation: CASSPQDYLILNTEAFF.